The source of this T cell receptor (beta chain) is a study of blood T cell repertoires in COVID-19. Overall study: Samples taken during acute and convalescent COVID-19 were collected in the United States, Italy and Spain. PBMCs, B-cell-depleted T cells, or T cells were the source of the cDNA or gDNA that made up the material.

The participants were between 18 and 89 years old and came from about two dozen US areas. Per the study methods: It was from reference gene primer amplification that nucleated cell counts were estimated. Clones were sequenced by immunoSEQ multiplex PCR, and TCRdb holds only the in-frame ones, with some missing. V and J calls and clone size are given by that table; D and trimming were obtained from the DNA. The repertoire holds approximately 220,000 clones, with approximately 80% as singletons. CDR3 length: 13 amino acids. CDR1 is SSHAT and CDR2 is FNYEAQ in the germline V gene (reference sequence). The specimen sequenced was PBMCs or T cells enriched from blood (not recorded which). This chain joins TRBV7-7 and TRBJ2-5; D might be TRBD1 (6 bases). The clonotype originates from a woman aged 40 to 50 with acute COVID-19. For the CDR3, the DNA is TGTGCGATACGTCAGGGGCCGGGGGAGACCCAGTACTTC. Protein: CAIRQGPGETQYF. Filled out from reference TRBV7-7 and TRBJ2-5, the complete variable domain reads GAGVSQSPRYKVTKRGQDVTLRCDPISSHATLYWYQQALGQGPEFLTYFNYEAQPDKSGLPSDRFSAERPEGSISTLTIQRTEQRDSAMYRCAIRQGPGETQYFGPGTRLLVL.